Listed below are T cell receptor beta chains from one sample, sequenced in a study of T cell responses to AZD1222 COVID-19 vaccine. Here immunoSEQ multiplex PCR was the method, and the copy in TCRdb shows in-frame clones only, minus some. Of some 150,000 clones listed, around nine tenths are singletons. The material sequenced was peripheral blood, taken on day 0 of AZD1222 vaccination. The receptors here all came from an adult in good health. Both conserved end residues are trimmed from each CDR3.

v_gene: TRBV4-3
j_gene: TRBJ2-2
CDR3aa: ASSQYAGTGRTGELF

v_gene: TRBV6-5
j_gene: TRBJ1-1
CDR3aa: ASNADRGETEAF

v_gene: TRBV11-3
j_gene: TRBJ2-1
CDR3aa: ASSSGTSGKKNHNEQF

v_gene: TRBV7-2
j_gene: TRBJ2-7
CDR3aa: ASNYRAQGAYEQY

v_gene: TRBV2
j_gene: TRBJ1-1
CDR3aa: ASSGGEGTEAF

v_gene: TRBV12-3/TRBV12-4
j_gene: TRBJ1-2
CDR3aa: ASWGAYGYT

v_gene: TRBV6-5
j_gene: TRBJ1-2
CDR3aa: ASSYRGTGHGYT

v_gene: TRBV18
j_gene: TRBJ2-5
CDR3aa: ASSLSDETQY

v_gene: TRBV7-2
j_gene: TRBJ2-7
CDR3aa: ASSLGAPSGGAYEQY

v_gene: TRBV6-1
j_gene: TRBJ1-4
CDR3aa: ASSEEGGLGEKLF

v_gene: TRBV9
j_gene: TRBJ2-1
CDR3aa: ASSVVAGGYNEQF

v_gene: TRBV4-3
j_gene: TRBJ2-1
CDR3aa: ASSQAKDYHIYNEQF

v_gene: TRBV6-1
j_gene: TRBJ1-1
CDR3aa: ASSEEPQGPRTEAF

v_gene: TRBV5-1
j_gene: TRBJ2-5
CDR3aa: ASSPGTEETQY

v_gene: TRBV6-6
j_gene: TRBJ2-7
CDR3aa: ASSSSGEQY

v_gene: TRBV4-2
j_gene: TRBJ1-4
CDR3aa: ASSHHGRVEKLF

v_gene: TRBV2
j_gene: TRBJ1-5
CDR3aa: ASSETMGPNNQPQH

v_gene: TRBV18
j_gene: TRBJ2-2
CDR3aa: ASSPPATDTGELF